This T cell receptor (beta chain) came from a study of blood T cell repertoires in COVID-19. Looking at the study overall: T cells, B-cell-depleted T cells, or PBMCs provided the cDNA or gDNA that served as material.

Generated by immunoSEQ multiplex PCR, the TCRdb table keeps only in-frame clones and is missing some. The sample holds about 76,000 clones, 70% to 90% seen once. Followed longitudinally, the Seattle patients had been enrolled during active infection. The J segment lost 7 bases and the V segment lost 2 bases, leaving 13 bases of the junction unmatched. The CDR3 sequence is 16 residues long. CDR1 and CDR2 (germline): SNHLY, FYNNEI. Material: peripheral blood. The chain is built from TRBV2 and TRBJ1-2; 7 positions agree with TRBD1. This sequence was found in a man in his 60s with COVID-19, enrolled during active disease. The CDR3 sequence: CASSEFRSTGSGGYTF. CDR3 nucleotide sequence: TGTGCCAGCAGTGAATTTAGGTCGACAGGGTCCGGTGGCTACACCTTC.